Sequencing of this TCR beta chain was carried out in a study of immune heterogeneity within non-small cell lung tumors. About the study: Of the tumors, a few were squamous cell, some ten non-squamous, and 1 not otherwise specified. Whole-study findings and limits: Identical dominant CDR3 beta clonotypes were found recurring across a patient's tumor sites, along with site-unique high-frequency clones.

CDR1 MNHNS and CDR2 SASEGT come from the germline V gene. The trim removed 2 bases at V and 6 bases at J, leaving 6 bases unmatched. The CDR3 loop spans 16 amino acids. This clonotype was seen at least ten times. The antigen is not known. The authors used roughly 600 ng of bulk tumor genomic DNA per sample as template. During surgery, several far-apart biopsies were obtained from every primary tumor. Samples came from untreated patients having curative surgery for newly diagnosed non-small cell lung cancer. Sample donors consisted of newly diagnosed non-small cell lung cancer patients who were undergoing surgery with curative intent. TCR beta CDR3 amplification used multiplex PCR with 32 V and 13 J primers. A single record per CDR3 protein comes from TCRdb applying MiXCR to the multiplex PCR reads. The table records roughly 10,000 distinct CDR3 sequences, more than 20% of them present only once.

The sequencing input was lung tumor tissue. This receptor was taken from a woman aged 45-65 years with non-small cell lung cancer. The rearrangement links TRBV6-1 to TRBJ2-3, with 12 bases aligning to TRBD2. The CDR3 nucleotides read TGTGCCAGCAGTGAAAAGACTAGCGGGGGTCGGGATACGCAGTATTTT. This gives the protein CASSEKTSGGRDTQYF.